This entry describes one T cell receptor (beta chain). Antigen unknown. The sample comes from a study of Tregs in tolerant kidney transplant recipients. Here immunoSEQ multiplex PCR was the method, and the copy in TCRdb shows in-frame clones only, minus some. Among approximately 82,000 clones, 93% were seen once, and the ten largest hold around 1.5%. Study-wide findings and caveats: For some patients, primers changed over time, blocking nucleotide-level comparison. Biological reproducibility was not directly addressed in this study.

Mixed chimerism was transient after nonmyeloablative marrow transplants from related graft donors. CD4+CD25+CD127- Tregs, CD4+CD25- non-Tregs, CD4 and CD8 cells were sorted. Germline CDR1 reads MGHDK; CDR2 reads SYGVNS. V was shortened by 6 bases and J by 5 bases, with 11 bases between the two germline ends. CDR3 length: 12 residues. The specimen was CD4+ T cells from blood (PBMCs), collected 12 months after the transplant. This clonotype originated in a human patient who received a combined kidney and bone marrow transplant. The T cells may come from the graft donor. This chain links TRBV25-1 with TRBJ2-7, with D possibly TRBD2 on 5 matching bases. CDR3 in amino acids: CASSGIFNEQYF. CDR3 in DNA: TGTGCCAGCAGCGGGATCTTTAACGAGCAGTACTTC.